These 20 T cell receptor beta chains were all obtained from the same sample, sequenced in a study of T cells in Graves' hyperthyroidism and ophthalmopathy. TCR beta CDR3 regions were amplified from RNA transcripts. Initially, a first-round RT-PCR of the TCR CDR3 employed the HTBI primer set. In TCRdb, the multiplex PCR reads were re-called with MiXCR into one record per CDR3 protein. The sample lists hundreds of thousands of distinct CDR3 sequences, more than 20% occurring once. Sample: blood. The receptor set was obtained from a man over 45 with Graves' hyperthyroidism.

This clonotype came up many times. The genes are TRBV28 and TRBJ2-1, with D perhaps assigned TRBD1 or TRBD2 (5 bases each). The CDR3 loop spans 13 amino acids. The germline CDR1 and CDR2 sequences are MDHEN and SYDVKM. V shed 9 bases and J shed 6 bases, with 15 bases lying between them. The CDR3 sequence is CARRKMGTNEQFF. CDR3 sequence (DNA): TGTGCCAGACGAAAGATGGGGACCAATGAGCAGTTCTTC.

The J gene is TRBJ1-3, the V gene TRBV7-8; TRBD1 is a possible D gene (5 bases). Germline V lookup: CDR1 SGHVS, CDR2 FQNEAQ. CDR3 length: 15 residues. V was clipped by 0 bases and J by 0 bases, with 6 bases between them. The CDR3 sequence: CASSLATDSGNTIYF. Here the CDR3 DNA reads TGTGCCAGCAGCTTAGCGACAGACTCTGGAAACACCATATATTTT.

The chain has TRBV24-1 and TRBJ2-1, with 10 nucleotides matching TRBD2. The germline V gene has CDR1 KGHDR and CDR2 SFDVKD. The V and J ends lost 5 bases and 4 bases, in that order; junction bases with no gene match: 7. The CDR3 covers 16 residues. CDR3 in DNA: TGTGCCACCAGTGGCGAAACTAGCGGGAAATACAATGAGCAGTTCTTC. Its translation is CATSGETSGKYNEQFF.

The chain recombines TRBV20-1 with TRBJ2-7; 8 nucleotides agree with TRBD1. The CDR3 spans 14 residues. V trimming: 5 bases; J trimming: 3 bases; junction bases outside the gene matches: 9. CDR1 DFQATT and CDR2 SNEGSKA come from the germline V gene (reference sequence). In nucleotides, the CDR3 is TGCAGTGCTGTTTTCAGGGGGCATGTCTACGAGCAGTACTTC. This gives the protein CSAVFRGHVYEQYF.

The V and J genes are TRBV7-3 and TRBJ2-5; 10 bases match TRBD2. This CDR3 has 15 amino acids. Unmatched junction bases numbered 5, after V lost 0 bases and J lost 7 bases. Germline loops: CDR1 SGHTA, CDR2 FQGTGA. The CDR3: CASSLTASGSRTQYF. CDR3 bases: TGTGCCAGCAGCTTAACGGCTAGCGGGAGCCGGACCCAGTACTTC.

This clonotype was found a few times. The gene calls are TRBV5-1 and TRBJ1-2, with TRBD1 identical over 10 bases. V was clipped by 9 bases and J by 3 bases; unmatched bases: 5. CDR3 length: 13 residues. The V gene's germline CDR1 is SGHRS and CDR2 YFSETQ. CDR3 DNA: TGCGCCACCGGGACAGGGGAAGACTATGGCTACACCTTC. This translates into CATGTGEDYGYTF.

This clonotype was counted many times. The genes are TRBV2 and TRBJ2-4, with no clear D. The CDR3 contains 14 residues. From germline, CDR1 is SNHLY and CDR2 FYNNEI. V lost 7 bases and J lost 2, with 12 bases in between. This chain's CDR3 is CASIPRGTKNIQYF. CDR3 bases: TGTGCCAGCATTCCGAGAGGAACCAAAAACATTCAGTACTTC.

The chain employs TRBV6-1 and TRBJ2-2; no reliable D call. Germline V CDR1 and CDR2: MNHNS, SASEGT. The V end lost 7 bases, the J end lost 0 bases, and 9 bases lay between the germline ends. The CDR3 has 14 residues. The chain's CDR3 is CASNLHANTGELFF. The CDR3 DNA reads TGTGCCAGCAACCTACACGCGAACACCGGGGAGCTGTTTTTT.

This clonotype came up many times. This rearrangement joins TRBV7-9 to TRBJ2-3; the D gene is possibly TRBD2 (5 bases). The CDR3 is 15 residues long. From germline, CDR1 is SEHNR and CDR2 FQNEAQ (reference sequence). V gave up 1 base and J gave up 2 bases, with 10 bases separating them. The CDR3 sequence: CASSLGTGFTDTQYF. The CDR3 nucleotides read TGTGCCAGCAGCTTAGGGACTGGATTCACAGATACGCAGTATTTT.

The table lists this clonotype with many counts. The V and J genes are TRBV11-2 and TRBJ2-3; 12 nucleotides align to TRBD2. Germline V gives CDR1 SGHAT, CDR2 FQNNGV. CDR3 length: 16 residues. The trim removed 2 bases at V and 2 bases at J, leaving 2 bases unmatched. CDR3 sequence: CASSLRLAGDTDTQYF. The DNA for the CDR3 is TGTGCCAGCAGCTTACGACTAGCGGGAGACACAGATACGCAGTATTTT.

This clonotype has more than one count but fewer than ten. The rearrangement joins TRBV29-1 to TRBJ2-7; 7 bases are a match to TRBD2. J gave up 4 bases and V 4 bases, and 7 bases lay outside the gene matches. CDR1 and CDR2 from the germline V gene are SQVTM and ANQGSEA. The CDR3 sequence is 13 residues long. CDR3 loop: CSVGGGGEYEQYF. As DNA, the CDR3 is TGCAGCGTTGGGGGGGGAGGGGAATACGAGCAGTACTTC.

The chain employs TRBV9 and TRBJ2-7, with 12 bases that match TRBD1. V trimming: 4 bases; J trimming: 6 bases; junction bases outside the gene matches: 8. The V gene's germline CDR1 is SGDLS and CDR2 YYNGEE. The CDR3 totals 15 residues. The CDR3: CASSKAGTGGLEQYF. DNA for the CDR3: TGTGCCAGCAGCAAAGCGGGGACAGGGGGCCTCGAGCAGTACTTC. The full variable domain, in which reference TRBV9 and TRBJ2-7 provide the parts outside the CDR3, is DSGVTQTPKHLITATGQRVTLRCSPRSGDLSVYWYQQSLDQGLQFLIQYYNGEERAKGNILERFSAQQFPDLHSELNLSSLELGDSALYFCASSKAGTGGLEQYFGPGTRLTVT.

This clonotype has just a few counts. This chain joins TRBV2 and TRBJ1-5; D not resolved. The CDR3 loop spans 14 amino acids. Looked up from germline, CDR1 is SNHLY and CDR2 is FYNNEI. V gave up 7 bases and J gave up 3 bases, with 13 bases separating them. The DNA of the CDR3 is TGTGCCAGCACCGAAGATGGATTCAATCAGCCCCAGCATTTT. It specifies CASTEDGFNQPQHF.

This clonotype was found a few times. This rearrangement joins TRBV5-5 to TRBJ1-5; 9 bases map to TRBD1. Unmatched junction bases numbered 7, after V lost 4 bases and J lost 2 bases. CDR1 is SGHKS and CDR2 is YYEKEE in the germline V gene (reference sequence). This CDR3 contains 16 residues. DNA of the CDR3: TGTGCCAGCAGCCCAACAGGGGGCGGAGGCAATCAGCCCCAGCATTTT. Its translation: CASSPTGGGGNQPQHF. Looking up the rest from reference TRBV5-5 and TRBJ1-5 gives the full variable domain: DAGVTQSPTHLIKTRGQQVTLRCSPISGHKSVSWYQQVLGQGPQFIFQYYEKEERGRGNFPDRFSARQFPNYSSELNVNALLLGDSALYLCASSPTGGGGNQPQHFGDGTRLSIL.

The chain couples TRBV2 to TRBJ2-1, with D possibly matching TRBD1 (6 bases). V lost 6 bases, J lost 7 bases, and 10 bases lay in between. The germline CDR1 and CDR2 sequences are SNHLY and FYNNEI. This CDR3 spans 12 amino acids. CDR3 sequence reads: CASRNRVNEQFF. The DNA of the CDR3 is TGTGCCAGCAGAAACAGGGTAAATGAGCAGTTCTTC.

This clonotype was seen a few times. This sequence joins TRBV19 and TRBJ2-2; 7 nucleotides match TRBD2. The V segment lost 5 bases and the J segment 4 bases; nucleotides outside the gene matches: 10. CDR1 LNHDA and CDR2 SQIVND come from the germline V gene (reference sequence). The CDR3 is 16 amino acids. The CDR3 DNA reads TGTGCCAGTAGTTTTCGGGGGGTCAGACTCACCGGGGAGCTGTTTTTT. It yields the protein CASSFRGVRLTGELFF.

This clonotype was recorded many times. V gene TRBV11-2 combines with J gene TRBJ2-7; 8 bases are a match to TRBD1. Germline CDR1 SGHAT, CDR2 FQNNGV. This CDR3 has 16 residues. V shed 1 base and J 3 bases; nucleotides not matched to a gene: 8. The CDR3 DNA is TGTGCCAGCAGCTTAGTGTTCGGACAGGGTCACTACGAGCAGTACTTC. This codes for CASSLVFGQGHYEQYF.

Ten or more counts support this clonotype. This chain connects TRBV30 to TRBJ2-6; D perhaps matches TRBD1 (5 bases). Germline CDR1 reads GTSNPN; CDR2 reads SVGIG (reference sequence). Trimming took 1 base from V and 4 from J, leaving 8 bases between them. CDR3 size: 14 residues. The CDR3 region is CAWSAGFGANVLTF. CDR3 DNA sequence: TGTGCCTGGAGTGCAGGGTTCGGGGCCAACGTCCTGACTTTC.

This clonotype showed up many times. The rearrangement links TRBV24-1 to TRBJ2-1; TRBD2 agrees at 10 bases. Germline V gene sequence: CDR1 KGHDR, CDR2 SFDVKD. J lost 4 bases, V lost 3 bases, and 8 bases had no gene match. There are 17 residues in the CDR3. Here the CDR3 DNA reads TGTGCCACCAGTGATACTTCAGGACTAGCGGTATACAATGAGCAGTTCTTC. Protein: CATSDTSGLAVYNEQFF.

The chain recombines TRBV6-1 with TRBJ1-2; D is undetermined. Trimming stripped 2 bases from V and 6 bases from J, with 7 bases between. CDR3 length equals 12 residues. CDR1 is MNHNS and CDR2 is SASEGT in the germline V gene. The CDR3 DNA sequence: TGTGCCAGCAGTGAATCAACCGATGGCTACACCTTC. Translated: CASSESTDGYTF.